The following is a T cell receptor (beta chain) sequence with its context. The junction had 7 bases not matched to a gene; V was cut back by 5 bases and J by 6 bases. The CDR3 sequence is 14 residues long. CDR1 MNHEY and CDR2 SMNVEV come from the germline V gene (reference sequence). These data come from a study of blood T cell repertoires in COVID-19. Background on the study: Sites across the United States, Italy and Spain contributed samples from acute and convalescent COVID-19. Nucleic acid was either cDNA or gDNA, and it came from T cells, B-cell-depleted T cells, or PBMCs.

As handled by the study authors: Nucleated cell number was recorded as an estimate derived from reference gene primer amplification. The protocol was immunoSEQ multiplex PCR, while the TCRdb copy is restricted to in-frame clones and leaves out a portion. That table furnishes V, J and clone size, whereas the DNA furnished D and trimming. The table includes some 320,000 clones, approximately 89% detected once. This TCR came from a woman aged 30 to 39 who had recovered from COVID-19. The genes are TRBV27 and TRBJ2-7, with 10 bases aligning to TRBD1. The sequenced material came from peripheral blood. The chain's CDR3 is CASSIRDRGAEQYF. Written as DNA, the CDR3 is TGTGCCAGCAGTATCCGGGACAGGGGTGCCGAGCAGTACTTC.